A single T cell receptor beta chain is shown here with its context. Antigen unknown. The data derive from a study of lymphopenia after photon versus proton radiotherapy. Study-level points and caveats: Under photons, naive T cells and diversity fell while effector/memory populations rose. After lymphocyte nadir, photon-treated repertoires showed oligoclonal expansion, especially CD8+ Temra. In patients who died, overall survival fell as post-nadir TCR diversity dropped more.

Assay: immunoSEQ multiplex PCR; the TCRdb copy retains only in-frame clones and omits some. The sample has approximately 170,000 clones, 75% to 90% seen once. This sequence was found in a man aged 45-65 years with gastric cancer. Material: peripheral blood, obtained from a patient treated with photon-based radiotherapy.

The CDR3, as DNA: TGTGCCAGCAGTCGTCCCGGGACAGGGAACTATGGCTACACCTTC. Translating it yields CASSRPGTGNYGYTF. The chain links TRBV28 to TRBJ1-2; 9 bases agree with TRBD1. Germline-derived CDR1 and CDR2 are MDHEN and SYDVKM. The CDR3 extends over 15 amino acids. After removal of 5 bases from V and 2 bases from J, the junction contained 6 bases not matched to a gene.